This note documents a single TCR beta chain sequence. Seattle researchers signed up patients amid active infection and tracked them longitudinally. This specimen comes from a study of blood T cell repertoires in COVID-19. Overall study: Samples came from the United States, Italy and Spain, spanning acute and convalescent COVID-19.

Per the authors' pipeline: Reference gene primer amplification yielded estimated nucleated cell counts. TCRdb keeps only in-frame clones here, not all; method: immunoSEQ multiplex PCR. V, J and clone size reflect that table, while D and trimming were determined from the DNA. The data show 87,000 or so clones, with around 85% seen just once and 2.5% to 3.5% held by the top ten. The sequence came from a woman older than 75 with COVID-19, enrolled during active disease. Sequencing was performed on peripheral blood.

CDR3 sequence (DNA): TGTGCCAGCAGCACCGGACAGGGGTGGTCGTACAATGAGCAGTTCTTC. Protein sequence: CASSTGQGWSYNEQFF. The V call is TRBV5-8, the J call TRBJ2-1; 9 nucleotides line up with TRBD1. V shed 4 bases, J shed 4 bases, and the junction held 9 bases outside the gene matches. In germline, CDR1 is SGHTS, CDR2 YDEGEE. The CDR3 totals 16 residues.